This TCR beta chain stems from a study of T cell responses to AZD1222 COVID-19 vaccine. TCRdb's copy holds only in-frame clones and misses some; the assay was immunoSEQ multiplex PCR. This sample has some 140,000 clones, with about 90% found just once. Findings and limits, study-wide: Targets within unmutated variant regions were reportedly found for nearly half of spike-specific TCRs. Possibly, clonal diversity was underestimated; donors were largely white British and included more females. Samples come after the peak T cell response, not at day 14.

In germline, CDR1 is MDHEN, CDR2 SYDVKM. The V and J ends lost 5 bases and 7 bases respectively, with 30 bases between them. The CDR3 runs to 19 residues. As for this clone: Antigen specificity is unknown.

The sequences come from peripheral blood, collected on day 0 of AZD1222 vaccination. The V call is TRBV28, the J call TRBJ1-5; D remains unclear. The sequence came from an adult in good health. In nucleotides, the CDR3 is TGTGCCAGCAGTCCCCCCCGACGGGTAGGGAACATGAATAGGCAGCCCCAGCATTTT. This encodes CASSPPRRVGNMNRQPQHF.